This TCR beta chain came from a study of T cells in Graves' hyperthyroidism and ophthalmopathy. Study-level results: The model forecast ophthalmopathy, anticipating it by a median roughly 6 months before onset.

Many counts were recorded for this clonotype. Its antigen is as yet unknown. CDR1 and CDR2 from the germline V gene are MNHEY and SVGEGT. V was clipped by 2 bases and J by 3 bases, with 19 bases between them. The CDR3 covers 17 residues. Researchers amplified the TCR beta CDR3 regions from RNA transcripts. The TCR CDR3 was amplified in a first-round RT-PCR using the HTBI primer set. TCRdb passed the multiplex PCR reads through MiXCR, listing each CDR3 protein once. The sample carries about half a million distinct CDR3 sequences, more than 15% recorded once. The clonotype originates from a woman aged 25 to 39 with Graves' ophthalmopathy. The sequenced material came from blood. The chain has TRBV6-2 or TRBV6-3 and TRBJ1-1; D might be TRBD1 (5 bases). The CDR3 loop reads CASSYPRRERLDTEAFF. In DNA, the CDR3 is TGTGCCAGCAGTTACCCCCGCAGGGAGAGGTTGGACACTGAAGCTTTCTTT.